This T cell receptor (beta chain) comes out of a study of Graves' ophthalmopathy and Graves' hyperthyroidism. Using RNA transcripts, the TCR beta CDR3 regions were amplified. An initial RT-PCR round employing HTBI primers preceded a second-round multiplex PCR. One entry per CDR3 protein, called by TCRdb with MiXCR from the multiplex PCR reads. The sample lists about 500,000 distinct CDR3 sequences, about 15% occurring once. In this sample, this clonotype turned up many times. Sequencing was done on a sample of blood. The TCR originated in a woman aged 30 to 39 with Graves' ophthalmopathy.

The CDR3 reads CASSFLRANYGYTF. CDR3 in DNA: TGTGCCAGCAGTTTTCTGCGAGCTAACTATGGCTACACCTTC. This chain uses TRBV28 with TRBJ1-2; D remains ambiguous. The CDR3 has 14 residues. The germline CDR1 and CDR2 sequences are MDHEN and SYDVKM. The ends were cut back, 3 bases at V and 0 bases at J, with 8 bases in the middle.